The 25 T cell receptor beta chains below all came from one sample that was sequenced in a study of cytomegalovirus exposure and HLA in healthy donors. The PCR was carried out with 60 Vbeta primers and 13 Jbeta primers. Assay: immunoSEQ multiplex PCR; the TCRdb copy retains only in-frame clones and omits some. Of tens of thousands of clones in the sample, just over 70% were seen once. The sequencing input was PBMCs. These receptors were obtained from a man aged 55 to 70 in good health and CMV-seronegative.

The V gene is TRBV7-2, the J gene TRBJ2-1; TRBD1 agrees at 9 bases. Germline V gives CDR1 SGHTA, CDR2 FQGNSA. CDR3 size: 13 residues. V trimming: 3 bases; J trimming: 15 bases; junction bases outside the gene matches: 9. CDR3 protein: CASSFSTGGPGFF. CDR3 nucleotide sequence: TGTGCCAGCAGCTTCTCTACAGGGGGCCCGGGGTTCTTC.

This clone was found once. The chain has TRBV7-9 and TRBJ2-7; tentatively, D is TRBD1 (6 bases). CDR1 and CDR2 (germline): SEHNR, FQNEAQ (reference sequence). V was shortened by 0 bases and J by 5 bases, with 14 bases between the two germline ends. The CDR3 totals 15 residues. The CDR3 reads CASSLARQDRNEQYF. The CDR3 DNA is TGTGCCAGCAGCTTAGCGCGACAGGACCGCAACGAGCAGTACTTC.

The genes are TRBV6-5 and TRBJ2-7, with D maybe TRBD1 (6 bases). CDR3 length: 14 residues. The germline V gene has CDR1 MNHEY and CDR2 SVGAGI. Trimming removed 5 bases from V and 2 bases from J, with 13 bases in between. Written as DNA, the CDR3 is TGTGCCAGCAGTCCGTACAGGGCCACCTACGAGCAGTACTTC. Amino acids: CASSPYRATYEQYF.

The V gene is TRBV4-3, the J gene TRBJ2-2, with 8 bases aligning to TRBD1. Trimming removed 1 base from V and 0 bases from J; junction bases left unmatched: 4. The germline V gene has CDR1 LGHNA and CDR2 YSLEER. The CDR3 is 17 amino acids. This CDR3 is CASSQGLQGANTGELFF. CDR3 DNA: TGCGCCAGCAGCCAAGGGTTACAGGGGGCGAACACCGGGGAGCTGTTTTTT.

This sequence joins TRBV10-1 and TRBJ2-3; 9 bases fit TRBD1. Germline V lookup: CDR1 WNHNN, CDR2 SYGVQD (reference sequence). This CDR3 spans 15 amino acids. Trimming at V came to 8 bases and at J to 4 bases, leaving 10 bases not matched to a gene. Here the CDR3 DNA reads TGCGCCAGCGGGGGCTGGGACAGGGTCCCAGATACGCAGTATTTT. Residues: CASGGWDRVPDTQYF.

The CDR3 DNA is TGTGCCAGCAGCCCAACTAGCGGGAGTGTCAATGAGCAGTTCTTC. This codes for CASSPTSGSVNEQFF. The chain has TRBV28 and TRBJ2-1; 11 nucleotides align to TRBD2. Germline CDR1 is MDHEN and CDR2 is SYDVKM. CDR3 size: 15 residues. The junction had 7 bases not matched to a gene; V was cut back by 6 bases and J by 6 bases.

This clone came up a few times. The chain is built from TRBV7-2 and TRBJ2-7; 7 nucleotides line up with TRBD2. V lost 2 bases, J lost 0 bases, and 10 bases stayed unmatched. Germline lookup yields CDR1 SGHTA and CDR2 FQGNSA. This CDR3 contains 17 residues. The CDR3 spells CASSLIAGPTSSYEQYF. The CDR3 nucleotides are TGTGCCAGCAGCTTAATAGCGGGCCCTACGAGCTCCTACGAGCAGTACTTC.

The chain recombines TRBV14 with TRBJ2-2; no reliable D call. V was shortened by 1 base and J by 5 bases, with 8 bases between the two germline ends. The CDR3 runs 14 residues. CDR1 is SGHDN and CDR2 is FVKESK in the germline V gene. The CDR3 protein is CASSQARETGELFF. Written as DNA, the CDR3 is TGTGCCAGCAGCCAAGCGAGAGAGACCGGGGAGCTGTTTTTT.

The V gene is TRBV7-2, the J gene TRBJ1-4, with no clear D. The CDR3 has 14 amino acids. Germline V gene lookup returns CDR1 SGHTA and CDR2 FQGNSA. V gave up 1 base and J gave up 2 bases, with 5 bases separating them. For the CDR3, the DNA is TGTGCCAGCAGCTTAGGTGGCACTAATGAAAAACTGTTTTTT. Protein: CASSLGGTNEKLFF.

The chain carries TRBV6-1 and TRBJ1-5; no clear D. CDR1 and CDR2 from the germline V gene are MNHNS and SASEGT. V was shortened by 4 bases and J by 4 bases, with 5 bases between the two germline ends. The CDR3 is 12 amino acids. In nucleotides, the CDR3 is TGTGCCAGCAGTGCGGGAAATCAGCCCCAGCATTTT. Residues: CASSAGNQPQHF.

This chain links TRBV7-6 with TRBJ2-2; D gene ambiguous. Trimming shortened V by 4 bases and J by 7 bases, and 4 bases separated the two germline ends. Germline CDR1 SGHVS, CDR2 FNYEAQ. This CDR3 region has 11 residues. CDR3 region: CASSSYGELFF. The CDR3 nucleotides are TGTGCCAGCAGCTCCTACGGGGAGCTGTTTTTT.

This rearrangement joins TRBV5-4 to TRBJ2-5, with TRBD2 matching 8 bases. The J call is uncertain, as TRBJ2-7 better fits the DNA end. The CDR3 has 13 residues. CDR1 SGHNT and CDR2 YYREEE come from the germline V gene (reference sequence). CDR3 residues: CASSRGGPNEQYF. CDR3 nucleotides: TGTGCCAGCAGTCGGGGGGGCCCTAACGAGCAGTACTTC.

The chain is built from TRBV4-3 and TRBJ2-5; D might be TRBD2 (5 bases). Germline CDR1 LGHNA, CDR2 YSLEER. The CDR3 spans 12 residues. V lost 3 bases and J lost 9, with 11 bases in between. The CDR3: CASSHRYGAQYF. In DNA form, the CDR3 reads TGCGCCAGCAGCCACCGCTACGGGGCCCAGTACTTC.

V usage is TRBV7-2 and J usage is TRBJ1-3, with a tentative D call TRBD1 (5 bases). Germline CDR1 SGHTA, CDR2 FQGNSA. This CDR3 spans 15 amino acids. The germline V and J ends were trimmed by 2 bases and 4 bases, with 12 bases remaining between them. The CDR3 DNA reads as TGTGCCAGCAGCTTAAAGGGCTCAGGGGGAAACACCATATATTTT. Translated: CASSLKGSGGNTIYF.

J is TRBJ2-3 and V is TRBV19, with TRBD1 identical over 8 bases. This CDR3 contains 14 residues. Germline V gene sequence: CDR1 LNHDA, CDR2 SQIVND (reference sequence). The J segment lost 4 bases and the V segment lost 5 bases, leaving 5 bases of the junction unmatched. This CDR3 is CASSGQGQADTQYF. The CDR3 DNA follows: TGTGCCAGTAGTGGACAGGGACAGGCAGATACGCAGTATTTT.

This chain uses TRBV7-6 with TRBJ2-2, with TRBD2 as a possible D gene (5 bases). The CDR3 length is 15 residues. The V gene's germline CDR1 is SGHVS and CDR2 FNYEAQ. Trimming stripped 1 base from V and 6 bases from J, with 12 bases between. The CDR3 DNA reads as TGTGCCAGCAGCTTAGAGGCCCCGCGGGCCGGGGAGCTGTTTTTT. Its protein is CASSLEAPRAGELFF.

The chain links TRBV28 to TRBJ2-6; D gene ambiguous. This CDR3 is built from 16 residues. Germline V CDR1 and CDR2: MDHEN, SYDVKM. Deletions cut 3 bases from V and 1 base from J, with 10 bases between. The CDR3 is CASSFRVKSGANVLTF. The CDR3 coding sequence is TGTGCCAGCAGTTTCCGGGTTAAATCTGGGGCCAACGTCCTGACTTTC.

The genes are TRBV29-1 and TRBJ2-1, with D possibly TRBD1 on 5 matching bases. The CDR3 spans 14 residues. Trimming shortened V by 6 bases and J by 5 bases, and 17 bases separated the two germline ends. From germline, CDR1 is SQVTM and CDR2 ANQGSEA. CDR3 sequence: CSVGQQGKNNEQFF. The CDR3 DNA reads TGCAGCGTGGGTCAGCAGGGAAAAAACAATGAGCAGTTCTTC.

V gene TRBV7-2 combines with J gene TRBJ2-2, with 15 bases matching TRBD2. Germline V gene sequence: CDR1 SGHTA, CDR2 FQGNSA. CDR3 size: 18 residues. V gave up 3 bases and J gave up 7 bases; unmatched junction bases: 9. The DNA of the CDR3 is TGTGCCAGCAGCTTTGGACTAGCGGGGGGGAGGCGAGACGGGGAGCTGTTTTTT. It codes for CASSFGLAGGRRDGELFF. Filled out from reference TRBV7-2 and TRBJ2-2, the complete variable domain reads GAGVSQSPSNKVTEKGKDVELRCDPISGHTALYWYRQSLGQGLEFLIYFQGNSAPDKSGLPSDRFSAERTGGSVSTLTIQRTQQEDSAVYLCASSFGLAGGRRDGELFFGEGSRLTVL.

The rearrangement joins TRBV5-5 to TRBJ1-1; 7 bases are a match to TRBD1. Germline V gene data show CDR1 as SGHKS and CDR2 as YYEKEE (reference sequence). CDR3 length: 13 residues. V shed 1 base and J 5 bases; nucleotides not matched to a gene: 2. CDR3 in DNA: TGTGCCAGCAGCTTGACAGGGGTAACTGAAGCTTTCTTT. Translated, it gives CASSLTGVTEAFF.

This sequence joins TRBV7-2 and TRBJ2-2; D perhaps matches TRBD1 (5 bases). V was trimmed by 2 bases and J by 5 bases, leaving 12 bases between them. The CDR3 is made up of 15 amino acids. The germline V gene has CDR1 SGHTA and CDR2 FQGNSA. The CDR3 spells CASSLSRDLTGELFF. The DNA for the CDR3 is TGTGCCAGCAGCTTATCCAGGGATTTAACCGGGGAGCTGTTTTTT.

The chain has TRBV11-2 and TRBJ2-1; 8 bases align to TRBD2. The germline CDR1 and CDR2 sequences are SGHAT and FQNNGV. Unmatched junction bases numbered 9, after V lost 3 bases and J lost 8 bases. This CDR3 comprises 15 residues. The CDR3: CASSFSGTSLDEQFF. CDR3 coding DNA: TGTGCCAGCAGCTTCTCCGGGACTAGTCTCGATGAGCAGTTCTTC.

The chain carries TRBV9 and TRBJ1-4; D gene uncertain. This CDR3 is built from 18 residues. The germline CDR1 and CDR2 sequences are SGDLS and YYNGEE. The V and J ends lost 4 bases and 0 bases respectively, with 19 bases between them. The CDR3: CASSSPRGAPTTNEKLFF. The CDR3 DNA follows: TGTGCCAGCAGCTCCCCCCGGGGAGCACCCACAACTAATGAAAAACTGTTTTTT.

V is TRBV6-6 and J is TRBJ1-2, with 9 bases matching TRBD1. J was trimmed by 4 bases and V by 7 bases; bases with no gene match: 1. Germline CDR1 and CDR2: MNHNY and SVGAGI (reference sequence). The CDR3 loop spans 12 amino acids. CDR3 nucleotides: TGTGCCAGCATGGGACAGGGCTATGGCTACACCTTC. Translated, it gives CASMGQGYGYTF.

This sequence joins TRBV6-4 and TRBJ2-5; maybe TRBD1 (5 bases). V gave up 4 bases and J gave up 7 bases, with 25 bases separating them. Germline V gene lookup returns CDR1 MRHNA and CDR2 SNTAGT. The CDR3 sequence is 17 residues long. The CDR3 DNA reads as TGTGCCAGCAGTGGTCGAGACGTGAGCTCCTCCCAGGGGACCCAGTACTTC. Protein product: CASSGRDVSSSQGTQYF.